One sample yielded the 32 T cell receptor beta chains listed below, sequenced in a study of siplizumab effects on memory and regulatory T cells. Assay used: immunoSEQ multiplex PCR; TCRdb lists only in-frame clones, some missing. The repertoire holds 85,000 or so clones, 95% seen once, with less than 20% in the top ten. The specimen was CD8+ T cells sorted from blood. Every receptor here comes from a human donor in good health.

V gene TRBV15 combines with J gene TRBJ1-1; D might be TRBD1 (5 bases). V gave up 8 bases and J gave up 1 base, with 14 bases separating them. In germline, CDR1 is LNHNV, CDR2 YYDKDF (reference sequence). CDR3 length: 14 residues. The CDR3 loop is CATSKTQENTEAFF. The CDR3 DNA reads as TGTGCCACCTCGAAAACACAGGAGAACACTGAAGCTTTCTTT.

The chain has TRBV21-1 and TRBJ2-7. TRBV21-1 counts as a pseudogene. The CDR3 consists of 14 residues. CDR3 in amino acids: CASRDRDRTYEQYF. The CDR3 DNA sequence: TGTGCCAGCAGGGACCGGGACCGCACCTACGAGCAGTACTTC.

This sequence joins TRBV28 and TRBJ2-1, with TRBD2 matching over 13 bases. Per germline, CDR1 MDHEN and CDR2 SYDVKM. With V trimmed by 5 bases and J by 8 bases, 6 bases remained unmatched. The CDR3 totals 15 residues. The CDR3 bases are TGTGCCAGCAGTGGACTAGCGGGAGATGGGGATGAGCAGTTCTTC. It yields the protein CASSGLAGDGDEQFF.

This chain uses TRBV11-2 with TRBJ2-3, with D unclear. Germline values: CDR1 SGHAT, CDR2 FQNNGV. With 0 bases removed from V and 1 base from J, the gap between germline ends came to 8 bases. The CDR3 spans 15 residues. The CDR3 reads CASSLEVVRTDTQYF. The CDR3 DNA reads TGTGCCAGCAGCTTAGAAGTGGTCCGCACAGATACGCAGTATTTT.

The CDR3 loop is CASRTGSDTEAFF. CDR3 nucleotides: TGTGCCAGTAGGACGGGCTCCGACACTGAAGCTTTCTTT. The chain joins TRBV19 to TRBJ1-1; D is ambiguous. V lost 6 bases to trimming and J lost 3 bases, with 11 bases between them. The CDR3 contains 13 residues. The germline V gene encodes CDR1 LNHDA and CDR2 SQIVND (reference sequence).

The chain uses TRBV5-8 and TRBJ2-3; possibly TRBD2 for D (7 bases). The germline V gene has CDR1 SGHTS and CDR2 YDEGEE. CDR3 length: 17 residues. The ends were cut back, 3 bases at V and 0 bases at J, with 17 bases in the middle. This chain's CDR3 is CASSSGASGTSTDTQYF. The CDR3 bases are TGTGCCAGCAGCTCAGGGGCTAGCGGAACTAGCACAGATACGCAGTATTTT.

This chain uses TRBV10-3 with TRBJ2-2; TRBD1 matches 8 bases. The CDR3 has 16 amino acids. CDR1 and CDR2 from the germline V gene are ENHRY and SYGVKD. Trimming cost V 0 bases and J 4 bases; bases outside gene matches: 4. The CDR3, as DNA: TGTGCCATCAGTGAGTCCAACCAGGGGGCCACCGGGGAGCTGTTTTTT. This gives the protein CAISESNQGATGELFF.

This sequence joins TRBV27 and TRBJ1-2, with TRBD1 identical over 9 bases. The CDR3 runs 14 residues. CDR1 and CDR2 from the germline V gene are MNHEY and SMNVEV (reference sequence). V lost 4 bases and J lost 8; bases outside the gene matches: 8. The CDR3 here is CASSSGTGSQGYTF. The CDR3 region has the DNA TGTGCCAGCAGTTCCGGGACAGGGTCTCAAGGCTACACCTTC.

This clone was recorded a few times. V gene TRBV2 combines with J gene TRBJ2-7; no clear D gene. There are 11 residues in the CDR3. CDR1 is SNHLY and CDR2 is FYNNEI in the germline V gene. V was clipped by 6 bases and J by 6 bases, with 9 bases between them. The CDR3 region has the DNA TGTGCCAGCAGCGTCCGGCGCGAGCAGTACTTC. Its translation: CASSVRREQYF.

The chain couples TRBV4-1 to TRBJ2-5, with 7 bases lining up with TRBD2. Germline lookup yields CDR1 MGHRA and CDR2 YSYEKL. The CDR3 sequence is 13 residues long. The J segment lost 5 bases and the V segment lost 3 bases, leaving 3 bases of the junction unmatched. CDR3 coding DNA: TGCGCCAGCAGCCATGTGGGAGGGGAGACCCAGTACTTC. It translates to CASSHVGGETQYF.

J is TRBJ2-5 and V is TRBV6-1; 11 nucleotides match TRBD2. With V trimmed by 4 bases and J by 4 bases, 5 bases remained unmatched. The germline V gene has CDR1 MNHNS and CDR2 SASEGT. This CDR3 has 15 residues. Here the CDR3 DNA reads TGTGCCAGCAGTGGAACTAGCGGGAGCGGAGAGACCCAGTACTTC. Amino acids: CASSGTSGSGETQYF.

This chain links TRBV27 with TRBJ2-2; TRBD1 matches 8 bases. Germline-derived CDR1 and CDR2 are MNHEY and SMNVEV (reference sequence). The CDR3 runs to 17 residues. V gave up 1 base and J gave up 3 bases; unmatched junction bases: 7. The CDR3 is CASSLLSRGQDTGELFF. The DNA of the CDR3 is TGTGCCAGCAGTTTATTGTCCAGGGGGCAGGACACCGGGGAGCTGTTTTTT.

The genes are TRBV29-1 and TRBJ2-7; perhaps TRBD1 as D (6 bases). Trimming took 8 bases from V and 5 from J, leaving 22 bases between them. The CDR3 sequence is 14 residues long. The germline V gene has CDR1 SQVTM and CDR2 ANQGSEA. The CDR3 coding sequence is TGCAGCACCTGGGGTGAACAGGGCAGCGACGAGCAGTACTTC. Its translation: CSTWGEQGSDEQYF.

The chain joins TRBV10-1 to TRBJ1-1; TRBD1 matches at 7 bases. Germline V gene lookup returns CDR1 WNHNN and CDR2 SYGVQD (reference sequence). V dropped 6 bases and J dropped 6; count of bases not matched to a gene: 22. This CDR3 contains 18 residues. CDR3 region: CASRSSGGPTGQNSEAFF. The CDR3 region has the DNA TGCGCCAGCAGATCAAGTGGAGGTCCTACGGGACAGAATTCTGAAGCTTTCTTT.

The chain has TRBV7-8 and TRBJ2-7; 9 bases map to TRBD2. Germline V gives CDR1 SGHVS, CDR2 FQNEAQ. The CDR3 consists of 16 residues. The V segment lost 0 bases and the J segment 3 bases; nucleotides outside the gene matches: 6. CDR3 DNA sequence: TGTGCCAGCAGCTTAGCGCTTGCGGGAGGGTACTACGAGCAGTACTTC. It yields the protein CASSLALAGGYYEQYF.

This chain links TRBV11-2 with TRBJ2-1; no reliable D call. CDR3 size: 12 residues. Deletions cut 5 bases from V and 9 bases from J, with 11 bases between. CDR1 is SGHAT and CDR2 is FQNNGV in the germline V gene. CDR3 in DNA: TGTGCCAGCAGCAAGACAAGCATTGAGCAGTTCTTC. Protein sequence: CASSKTSIEQFF.

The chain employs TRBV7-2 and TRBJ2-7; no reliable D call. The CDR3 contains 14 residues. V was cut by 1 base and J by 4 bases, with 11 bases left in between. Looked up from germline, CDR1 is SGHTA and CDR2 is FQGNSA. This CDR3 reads CASSLGVLGYEQYF. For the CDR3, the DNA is TGTGCCAGCAGCTTAGGAGTATTGGGTTACGAGCAGTACTTC. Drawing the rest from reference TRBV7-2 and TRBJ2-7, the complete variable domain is GAGVSQSPSNKVTEKGKDVELRCDPISGHTALYWYRQSLGQGLEFLIYFQGNSAPDKSGLPSDRFSAERTGGSVSTLTIQRTQQEDSAVYLCASSLGVLGYEQYFGPGTRLTVT.

The CDR3: CASIPIAGGGNEQFF. CDR3 nucleotides: TGTGCCAGCATTCCAATAGCGGGAGGGGGAAATGAGCAGTTCTTC. The J gene is TRBJ2-1, the V gene TRBV2; 11 bases match TRBD2. The CDR3 is 15 amino acids. V lost 7 bases to trimming and J lost 7 bases; unmatched junction nucleotides: 9. Germline-derived CDR1 and CDR2 are SNHLY and FYNNEI.

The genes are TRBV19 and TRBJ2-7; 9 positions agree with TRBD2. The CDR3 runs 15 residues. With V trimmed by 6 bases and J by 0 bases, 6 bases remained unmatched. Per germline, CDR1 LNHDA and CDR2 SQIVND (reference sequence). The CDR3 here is CASSFSGSLSYEQYF. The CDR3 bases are TGTGCCAGTAGCTTTAGCGGGAGCCTCTCCTACGAGCAGTACTTC.

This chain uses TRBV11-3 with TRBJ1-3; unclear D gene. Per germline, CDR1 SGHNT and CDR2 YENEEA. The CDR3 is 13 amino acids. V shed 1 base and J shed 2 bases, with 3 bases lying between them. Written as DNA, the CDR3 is TGTGCCAGCAGCTTAGCGGCTGGAAACACCATATATTTT. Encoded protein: CASSLAAGNTIYF.

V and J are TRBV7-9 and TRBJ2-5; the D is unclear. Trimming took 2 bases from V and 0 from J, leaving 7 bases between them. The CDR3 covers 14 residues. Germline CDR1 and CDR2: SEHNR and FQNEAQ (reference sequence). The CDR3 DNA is TGTGCCAGCAGCTTAAGTGGACACCAAGAGACCCAGTACTTC. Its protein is CASSLSGHQETQYF.

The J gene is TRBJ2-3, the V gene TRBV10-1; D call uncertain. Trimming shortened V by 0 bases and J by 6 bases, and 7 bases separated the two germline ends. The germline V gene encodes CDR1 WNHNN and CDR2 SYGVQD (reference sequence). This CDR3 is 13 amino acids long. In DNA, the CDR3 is TGCGCCAGCAGTGAGTCGCTCGGGGATACGCAGTATTTT. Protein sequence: CASSESLGDTQYF.

The CDR3 region is CASSHMNTEAFF. In DNA form, the CDR3 reads TGCGCCAGCAGTCACATGAACACTGAAGCTTTCTTT. The chain recombines TRBV10-2 with TRBJ1-1; no clear D gene. Trimming stripped 5 bases from V and 0 bases from J, with 4 bases between. The CDR3 length is 12 residues. CDR1 is WSHSY and CDR2 is SAAADI in the germline V gene.

This chain's CDR3 is CASSLGQPYGYTF. CDR3 nucleotides: TGTGCCAGCAGTTTGGGGCAGCCCTATGGCTACACCTTC. The rearrangement joins TRBV28 to TRBJ1-2, with D possibly matching TRBD1 (5 bases). The CDR3 is 13 amino acids. The germline V gene encodes CDR1 MDHEN and CDR2 SYDVKM. Trimming cost V 3 bases and J 4 bases, with 9 bases left between them.

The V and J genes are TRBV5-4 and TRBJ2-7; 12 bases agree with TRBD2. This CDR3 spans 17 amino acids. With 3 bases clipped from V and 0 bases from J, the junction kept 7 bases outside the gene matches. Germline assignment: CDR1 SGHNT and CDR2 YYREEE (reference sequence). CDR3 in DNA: TGTGCCAGCAGCTCGGGGACTAGCGGGTATAGCTCCTACGAGCAGTACTTC. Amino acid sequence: CASSSGTSGYSSYEQYF.

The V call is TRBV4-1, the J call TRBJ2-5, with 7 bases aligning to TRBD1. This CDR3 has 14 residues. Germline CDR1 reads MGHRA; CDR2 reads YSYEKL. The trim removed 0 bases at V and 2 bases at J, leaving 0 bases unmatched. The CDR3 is CASSQEGQQETQYF. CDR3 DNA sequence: TGCGCCAGCAGCCAAGAGGGACAGCAAGAGACCCAGTACTTC.

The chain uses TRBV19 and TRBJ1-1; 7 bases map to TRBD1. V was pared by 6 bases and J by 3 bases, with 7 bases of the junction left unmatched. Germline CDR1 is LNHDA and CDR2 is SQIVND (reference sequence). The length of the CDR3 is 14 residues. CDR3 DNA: TGTGCCAGTAGAACCTCAGGGGGGGACACTGAAGCTTTCTTT. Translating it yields CASRTSGGDTEAFF.

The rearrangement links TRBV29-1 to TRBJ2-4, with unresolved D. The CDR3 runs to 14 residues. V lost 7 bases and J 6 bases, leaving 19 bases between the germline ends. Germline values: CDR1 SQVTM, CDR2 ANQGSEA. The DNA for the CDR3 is TGCAGCGGATTAGACGGGTACCACGGAAACATTCAGTACTTC. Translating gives CSGLDGYHGNIQYF.

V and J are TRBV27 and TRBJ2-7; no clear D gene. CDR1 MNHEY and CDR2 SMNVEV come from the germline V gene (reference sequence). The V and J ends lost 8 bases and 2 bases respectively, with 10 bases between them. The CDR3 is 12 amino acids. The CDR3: CASGLGTYEQYF. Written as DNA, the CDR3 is TGTGCCAGCGGGCTTGGGACCTACGAGCAGTACTTC.

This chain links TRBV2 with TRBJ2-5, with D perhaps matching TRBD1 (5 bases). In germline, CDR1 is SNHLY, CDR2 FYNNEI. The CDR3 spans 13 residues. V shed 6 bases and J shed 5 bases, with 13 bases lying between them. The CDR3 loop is CASRGPFRETQYF. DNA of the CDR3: TGTGCCAGCAGGGGGCCCTTTCGGGAGACCCAGTACTTC. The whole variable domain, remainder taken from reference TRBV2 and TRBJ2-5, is EPEVTQTPSHQVTQMGQEVILRCVPISNHLYFYWYRQILGQKVEFLVSFYNNEISEKSEIFDDQFSVERPDGSNFTLKIRSTKLEDSAMYFCASRGPFRETQYFGPGTRLLVL.

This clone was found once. For the CDR3, the DNA is TGTGCCAGCAGCCAAAGCACCCATCTCGGGCAGTACTTC. It is translated as CASSQSTHLGQYF. V usage is TRBV4-2 and J usage is TRBJ2-5; D is unclear. With 2 bases removed from V and 11 bases from J, the gap between germline ends came to 15 bases. Germline CDR1 and CDR2: LGHNA and YNFKEQ. The CDR3 is 13 amino acids.

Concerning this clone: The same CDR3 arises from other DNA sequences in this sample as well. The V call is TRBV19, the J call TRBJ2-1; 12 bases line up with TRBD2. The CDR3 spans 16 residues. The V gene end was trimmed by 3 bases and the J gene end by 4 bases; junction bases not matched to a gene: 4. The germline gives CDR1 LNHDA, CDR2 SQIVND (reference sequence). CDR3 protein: CASSIGLAGGYNEQFF. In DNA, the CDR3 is TGTGCCAGTAGTATTGGGCTAGCGGGAGGGTACAATGAGCAGTTCTTC.